The present T cell receptor beta chain was sequenced within a study of blood T cell repertoires in COVID-19. V lost 3 bases, J lost 6 bases, and 2 bases stayed unmatched. Germline V gene data show CDR1 as SGHRS and CDR2 as YFSETQ. The CDR3 is 16 residues long. Using immunoSEQ multiplex PCR, the repertoire was profiled, and TCRdb retains in-frame clones only, with some absent. The sample consists of some 68,000 clones, 90% of them appearing once. The chain recombines TRBV5-1 with TRBJ2-2; 16 bases align to TRBD2. The origin of this receptor is a man aged 50-59 years with COVID-19, enrolled during active disease. The sample consisted of peripheral blood. The CDR3 here is CASSSGLAGGAGELFF. The CDR3 DNA reads as TGCGCCAGCAGCTCGGGACTAGCGGGAGGGGCCGGGGAGCTGTTTTTT.